This T cell receptor (beta chain) was sequenced during a study of blood T cell repertoires in COVID-19. Followed over time, Seattle patients had been enrolled while infection was active. Sequenced by immunoSEQ multiplex PCR; TCRdb stores in-frame clones only, minus some. The sample consists of approximately 150,000 clones, 88% of them appearing once. The V end lost 5 bases, the J end lost 2 bases, and 8 bases lay between the germline ends. The length of the CDR3 is 13 residues. Germline CDR1 SGHRS, CDR2 YFSETQ. The TCR comes from a human donor with COVID-19, enrolled during active disease. The donor label of this sample is uncertain. V is TRBV5-1 and J is TRBJ2-1; D gene unclear. Sample: peripheral blood. For the CDR3, the DNA is TGCGCCAGCAGGTCTTCCGCCTACAATGAGCAGTTCTTC. Its translation is CASRSSAYNEQFF. Supplemented by reference TRBV5-1 and TRBJ2-1, the full variable domain reads KAGVTQTPRYLIKTRGQQVTLSCSPISGHRSVSWYQQTPGQGLQFLFEYFSETQRNKGNFPGRFSGRQFSNSRSEMNVSTLELGDSALYLCASRSSAYNEQFFGPGTRLTVL.